These 4 T cell receptor beta chains came from one sample sequenced in a study of blood T cell repertoires in COVID-19. Sequenced by immunoSEQ multiplex PCR; TCRdb stores in-frame clones only, minus some. The profile covers a few hundred thousand clones, with over 75% appearing a single time and 0.75% to 1% taken by the ten largest. The sequencing input was PBMCs or T cells enriched from blood (not recorded which). The receptor set was obtained from a woman in her thirties who had recovered from COVID-19.

The V gene is TRBV19, the J gene TRBJ2-2, with D hard to call. Trimming left V 7 bases short and J 5 bases short, with 17 bases between. Germline V gene lookup returns CDR1 LNHDA and CDR2 SQIVND (reference sequence). CDR3 length equals 15 residues. The CDR3 region has the DNA TGTGCCAGTATCCCCCCCCGGTTTTGGACCGGGGAGCTGTTTTTT. Amino acid sequence: CASIPPRFWTGELFF.

This rearrangement joins TRBV28 to TRBJ1-1, with D possibly being TRBD1 (5 bases). The V and J ends lost 6 bases and 3 bases respectively, with 20 bases between them. The CDR3 has 16 residues. Germline CDR1 MDHEN, CDR2 SYDVKM. The CDR3: CASSYPLRGGDTEAFF. The DNA of the CDR3 is TGTGCCAGCAGCTACCCTTTACGGGGGGGAGACACTGAAGCTTTCTTT.

The V and J genes are TRBV4-3 and TRBJ2-2; no clear D gene. This CDR3 contains 16 residues. V dropped 2 bases and J dropped 1 base, with 11 bases sitting between them. The V gene's germline CDR1 is LGHNA and CDR2 YSLEER. The CDR3 bases are TGCGCCAGCAGCCAACAACGAGTGCAGAACACCGGGGAGCTGTTTTTT. It is translated as CASSQQRVQNTGELFF.

The rearrangement links TRBV18 to TRBJ2-3; 8 bases match TRBD2. The CDR3 totals 15 residues. The germline V gene encodes CDR1 KGHSH and CDR2 LQKENI. J was trimmed by 0 bases and V by 6 bases; bases with no gene match: 5. Here the CDR3 DNA reads TGTGCCAGCTCGCAGGCGGGGGGCAGCACAGATACGCAGTATTTT. Protein: CASSQAGGSTDTQYF. The entire variable domain, with the rest obtained from reference TRBV18 and TRBJ2-3, is as follows: NAGVMQNPRHLVRRRGQEARLRCSPMKGHSHVYWYRQLPEEGLKFMVYLQKENIIDESGMPKERFSAEFPKEGPSILRIQQVVRGDSAAYFCASSQAGGSTDTQYFGPGTRLTVL.